This T cell receptor beta chain came from a study of identical twins. Findings and limits, study-wide: Reduced insertions were recorded for abundant cord blood beta clonotypes, with no such pattern in memory repertoires.

A universal primer site came from template switching; cDNA carried unique molecular identifiers. One entry per CDR3 protein results from TCRdb running MiXCR on the 5' RACE reads. This sample has 1.5 million to 2 million distinct CDR3 sequences, with about 31% found just once. Points on this clonotype: Its antigen is not known.

The germline CDR1 and CDR2 sequences are DFQATT and SNEGSKA (reference sequence). The CDR3 totals 11 residues. The V gene lost 3 bases and the J gene lost 3 bases, with 6 bases spanning the gap. The clonotype comes from a newborn girl in good health. The chain has TRBV20-1 and TRBJ2-7; D gene ambiguous. Sequencing was done on a sample of cord blood. The CDR3 DNA follows: TGCAGTGCTAGGATGGACTACGAGCAGTACTTC. As protein: CSARMDYEQYF.